The next 8 T cell receptor beta chains were all read from a single sample in a study of blood T cell repertoires in COVID-19. Method: immunoSEQ multiplex PCR; TCRdb's copy keeps in-frame clones and lacks some. This table has roughly 260,000 clones, about 89% appearing once. The material sequenced was PBMCs or T cells enriched from blood (not recorded which). Every receptor here comes from a human donor in a cohort exposed to, infected with or recovered from COVID-19 (not recorded which). The donor label of this sample is uncertain.

The chain combines TRBV9 with TRBJ2-3, with D perhaps TRBD2 (5 bases). CDR3 length equals 13 residues. The germline V gene encodes CDR1 SGDLS and CDR2 YYNGEE. Trimming removed 7 bases from V and 4 bases from J, with 13 bases in between. The CDR3 loop is CASGPLAADTQYF. For the CDR3, the DNA is TGTGCCAGCGGGCCCCTAGCCGCAGATACGCAGTATTTT. The whole variable domain, filled in from reference TRBV9 and TRBJ2-3, reads DSGVTQTPKHLITATGQRVTLRCSPRSGDLSVYWYQQSLDQGLQFLIQYYNGEERAKGNILERFSAQQFPDLHSELNLSSLELGDSALYFCASGPLAADTQYFGPGTRLTVL.

The chain is built from TRBV19 and TRBJ1-1; D may be TRBD1 (6 bases). This CDR3 spans 14 amino acids. Trimming cost V 7 bases and J 0 bases, with 12 bases left between them. CDR1 is LNHDA, CDR2 SQIVND, per germline (reference sequence). The CDR3: CASTMTGMNTEAFF. CDR3 coding DNA: TGTGCCAGTACCATGACAGGTATGAACACTGAAGCTTTCTTT. The variable domain in full, completed from reference TRBV19 and TRBJ1-1, reads DGGITQSPKYLFRKEGQNVTLSCEQNLNHDAMYWYRQDPGQGLRLIYYSQIVNDFQKGDIAEGYSVSREKKESFPLTVTSAQKNPTAFYLCASTMTGMNTEAFFGQGTRLTVV.

V and J are TRBV7-9 and TRBJ1-4; D remains ambiguous. The CDR3 contains 14 residues. Deletions cut 2 bases from V and 6 bases from J, with 10 bases between. CDR1 is SEHNR and CDR2 is FQNEAQ in the germline V gene (reference sequence). The CDR3 loop reads CASSLRGSHEKLFF. In nucleotides, the CDR3 is TGTGCCAGCAGCTTACGAGGGTCCCATGAAAAACTGTTTTTT.

The chain joins TRBV7-8 to TRBJ1-1; 12 nucleotides align to TRBD1. Germline CDR1 is SGHVS and CDR2 is FQNEAQ. V was clipped by 1 base and J by 5 bases; unmatched bases: 8. This CDR3 spans 17 amino acids. In DNA, the CDR3 is TGTGCCAGCAGCTTAGGGGACAGGGGGCGTTTAGATACTGAAGCTTTCTTT. It codes for CASSLGDRGRLDTEAFF.

This chain uses TRBV12-5 with TRBJ2-1; 9 bases agree with TRBD2. This CDR3 region has 19 residues. The trim removed 0 bases at V and 0 bases at J, leaving 9 bases unmatched. Per germline, CDR1 LGHNT and CDR2 FRNRAP. The CDR3 protein is CASGLVRSGGILSYNEQFF. CDR3 DNA sequence: TGTGCTAGTGGTTTGGTACGTAGCGGGGGAATCCTCTCCTACAATGAGCAGTTCTTC.

This clone has only one observation. J is TRBJ1-6 and V is TRBV6-5; D unclear. From germline, CDR1 is MNHEY and CDR2 SVGAGI. Trimming pared 5 bases from V and 10 bases from J, leaving 15 bases between. This CDR3 contains 14 residues. CDR3 nucleotides: TGTGCCAGCAGTACTATACATTTAGGATCACCCCTCCACTTT. Protein product: CASSTIHLGSPLHF.

This clone was detected a few times. This chain uses TRBV18 with TRBJ1-1; 8 bases line up with TRBD1. The V gene end was trimmed by 6 bases and the J gene end by 7 bases; junction bases not matched to a gene: 7. The length of the CDR3 is 13 residues. Germline lookup yields CDR1 KGHSH and CDR2 LQKENI. The CDR3 region is CASSADRVLEAFF. The DNA of the CDR3 is TGTGCCAGCTCGGCGGACAGGGTTCTTGAAGCTTTCTTT.

This clone has a single count. The J gene is TRBJ2-5, the V gene TRBV6-5; D is ambiguous. From germline, CDR1 is MNHEY and CDR2 SVGAGI. CDR3 length equals 14 residues. Trimming removed 7 bases from V and 1 base from J, with 13 bases in between. The CDR3 sequence is CASNNPRVQETQYF. As DNA, the CDR3 is TGTGCCAGCAACAACCCCCGGGTCCAAGAGACCCAGTACTTC.